The source of this T cell receptor beta chain is a study of CD8+ T cells in alopecia areata. Across the study: The drug, tofacitinib, lasted 6 to 18 months, followed by 6 months off drug. Patients given treatment had severity scored by the percentage of scalp area affected.

Sample treatment: oral pan-JAK inhibitor, 5-10 mg twice daily. RNA, once extracted, was reverse transcribed into cDNA for use as the sequencing template. Repertoires were generated with immunoSEQ multiplex PCR, while TCRdb's copy carries only in-frame clones and drops some. The sample contains over 150,000 clones, around 60% of which appear only once. General study results and limits: Scalp lesions, especially in alopecia totalis/universalis, had higher clonality than normal scalp. One nonresponder leaves baseline CD8+ expansion's link to response uncertain.

Germline V gives CDR1 LGHNA, CDR2 YNFKEQ. V shed 1 base and J 6 bases; nucleotides not matched to a gene: 6. This CDR3 has 15 amino acids. Notes on this clone: Its antigen is currently unknown.

This chain links TRBV4-2 with TRBJ1-2, with 9 positions matching TRBD1. The source of this sequence is a human donor with alopecia areata. Sequenced here: CD8+ T cells sorted from blood, sampled at week 24, from a patient treated with tofacitinib. CDR3 protein: CASSQGTGDGNGYTF. Written as DNA, the CDR3 is TGTGCCAGCAGCCAAGGGACAGGGGATGGGAATGGCTACACCTTC.